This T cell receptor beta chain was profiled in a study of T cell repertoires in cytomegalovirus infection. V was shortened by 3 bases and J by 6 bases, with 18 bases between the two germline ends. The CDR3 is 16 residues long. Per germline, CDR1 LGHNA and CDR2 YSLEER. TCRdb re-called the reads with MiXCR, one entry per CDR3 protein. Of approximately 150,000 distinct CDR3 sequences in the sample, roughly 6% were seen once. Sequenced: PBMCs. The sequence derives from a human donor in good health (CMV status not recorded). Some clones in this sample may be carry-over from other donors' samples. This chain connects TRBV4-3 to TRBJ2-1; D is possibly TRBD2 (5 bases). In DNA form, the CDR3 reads TGCGCCAGCAGCCACGGACGGGATCCGAGGTCCAATGAGCAGTTCTTC. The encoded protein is CASSHGRDPRSNEQFF.